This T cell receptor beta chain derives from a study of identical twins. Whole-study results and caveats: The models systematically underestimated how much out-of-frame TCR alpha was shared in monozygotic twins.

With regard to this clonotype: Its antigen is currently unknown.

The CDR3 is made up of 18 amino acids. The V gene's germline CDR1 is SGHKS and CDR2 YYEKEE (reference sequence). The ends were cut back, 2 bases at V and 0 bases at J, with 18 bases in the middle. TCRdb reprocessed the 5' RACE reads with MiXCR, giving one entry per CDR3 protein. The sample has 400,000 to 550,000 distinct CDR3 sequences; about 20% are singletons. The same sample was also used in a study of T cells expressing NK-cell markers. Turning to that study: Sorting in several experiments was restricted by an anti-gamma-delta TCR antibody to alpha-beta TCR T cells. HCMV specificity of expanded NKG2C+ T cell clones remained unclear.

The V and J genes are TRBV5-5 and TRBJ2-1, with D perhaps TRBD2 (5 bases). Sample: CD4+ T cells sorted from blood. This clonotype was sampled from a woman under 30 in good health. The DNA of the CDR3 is TGTGCCAGCAGCTTAGGACTCGGCGTAACCGCCTCCTACAATGAGCAGTTCTTC. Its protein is CASSLGLGVTASYNEQFF.